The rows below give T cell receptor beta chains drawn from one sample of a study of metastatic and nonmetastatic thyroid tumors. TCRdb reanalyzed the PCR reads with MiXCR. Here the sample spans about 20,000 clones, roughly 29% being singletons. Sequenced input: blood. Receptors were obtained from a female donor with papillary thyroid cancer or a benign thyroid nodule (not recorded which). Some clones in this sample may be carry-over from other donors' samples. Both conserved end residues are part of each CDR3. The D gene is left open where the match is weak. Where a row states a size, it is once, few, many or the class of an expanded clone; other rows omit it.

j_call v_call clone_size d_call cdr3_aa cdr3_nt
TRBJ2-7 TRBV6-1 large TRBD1 CASTPGQGNRDEQYF TGTGCCAGCACACCGGGACAGGGGAATCGGGACGAGCAGTACTTC
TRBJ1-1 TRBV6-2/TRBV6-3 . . CASSYRGGGEAFF TGTGCCAGCAGTTACAGGGGAGGCGGGGAAGCTTTCTTT
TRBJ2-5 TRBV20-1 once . CSASGGQETQYF TGCAGTGCTAGCGGGGGACAAGAGACCCAGTACTTC
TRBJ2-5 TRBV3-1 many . CASSLRTIQETQYF TGTGCCAGCAGCCTCCGGACTATCCAAGAGACCCAGTACTTC
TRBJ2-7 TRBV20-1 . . CSARVSPADEQYF TGCAGTGCTAGAGTCTCGCCCGCCGACGAGCAGTACTTC
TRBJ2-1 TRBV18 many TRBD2 CASSLDTSGGYNEQFF TGTGCCAGCTCACTCGACACTAGCGGTGGCTACAATGAGCAGTTCTTC
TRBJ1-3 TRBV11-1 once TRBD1 CASSRDSYSGNTIYF TGTGCCAGCAGCCGGGACAGTTACTCTGGAAACACCATATATTTT
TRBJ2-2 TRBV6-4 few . CASSDSAGTVELFF TGTGCCAGCAGTGACTCGGCGGGCACCGTGGAGCTGTTTTTT
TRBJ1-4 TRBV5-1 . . CASSKGEGATNEKLFF TGCGCCAGCAGCAAGGGTGAAGGGGCGACTAATGAAAAACTGTTTTTT
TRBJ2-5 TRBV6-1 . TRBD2 CASSEGLAGVYGETQYF TGTGCCAGCAGTGAAGGGCTAGCGGGAGTTTACGGAGAGACCCAGTACTTC
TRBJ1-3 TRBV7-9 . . CASSRDPLNTIYF TGTGCCAGCAGCCGGGACCCGTTAAACACCATATATTTT
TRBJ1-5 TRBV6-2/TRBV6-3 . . CASTTRHNQPQHF TGTGCCAGCACCACCCGGCACAATCAGCCCCAGCATTTT
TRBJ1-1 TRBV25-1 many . CASSPGQNTEAFF TGTGCCAGCAGCCCGGGACAAAACACTGAAGCTTTCTTT
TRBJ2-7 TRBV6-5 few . CASSYSMQETYEQYF TGTGCCAGCAGTTACTCGATGCAGGAGACCTACGAGCAGTACTTC
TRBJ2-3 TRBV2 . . CASSLASVSPDTQYF TGTGCCAGCAGCCTCGCTAGCGTTAGTCCAGATACGCAGTATTTT
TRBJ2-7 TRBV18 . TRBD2 CASSPHSGPLSSYEQYF TGTGCCAGCTCGCCCCATAGCGGGCCGTTAAGTTCCTACGAGCAGTACTTC
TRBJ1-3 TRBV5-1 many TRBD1 CASSWDRSGDTIYF TGCGCCAGCAGCTGGGACAGAAGCGGGGACACCATATATTTT
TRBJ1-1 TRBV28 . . CASKSREWVSEAFF TGTGCCAGCAAAAGCAGGGAATGGGTTTCTGAAGCTTTCTTT
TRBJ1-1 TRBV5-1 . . CASSLGRADTEAFF TGCGCCAGCAGCTTGGGCAGGGCGGATACTGAAGCTTTCTTT
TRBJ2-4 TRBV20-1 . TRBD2 CSASRGLAKNIQYF TGCAGCGCATCGCGGGGGTTAGCCAAAAACATTCAGTACTTC
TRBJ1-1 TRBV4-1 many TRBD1 CASSLGQGRLNTEAFF TGCGCCAGCAGCCTCGGACAGGGCCGATTGAACACTGAAGCTTTCTTT
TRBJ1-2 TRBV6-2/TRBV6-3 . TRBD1 CASSYWDSLRGYTF TGTGCCAGCAGTTACTGGGACAGCCTTCGGGGCTACACCTTC
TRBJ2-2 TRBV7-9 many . CASSRRDTGELFF TGTGCCAGCAGCCGACGGGACACCGGGGAGCTGTTTTTT
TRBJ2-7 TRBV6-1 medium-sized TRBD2 CASGLAGGEQYF TGTGCCAGCGGGCTAGCGGGAGGAGAGCAGTACTTC
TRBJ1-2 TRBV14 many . CASSQDPNYGYTF TGTGCCAGCAGCCAAGATCCAAACTATGGCTACACCTTC
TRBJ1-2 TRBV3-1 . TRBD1 CASSPDRGRGYSF TGTGCCAGCAGCCCGGACAGGGGGCGCGGCTACAGCTTC
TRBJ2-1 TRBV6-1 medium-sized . CASSQTRVDEQFF TGTGCCAGCAGCCAGACCAGGGTAGATGAGCAGTTCTTC
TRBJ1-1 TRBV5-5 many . CASSYIGVPDTEAFF TGTGCCAGCAGTTATATTGGGGTTCCGGACACTGAAGCTTTCTTT
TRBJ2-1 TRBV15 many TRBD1 CATSRDRTGDNEQFF TGTGCCACCAGCAGAGATCGGACAGGGGACAATGAGCAGTTCTTC
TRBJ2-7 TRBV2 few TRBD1 CASSGTGRHEQYF TGTGCCAGCAGCGGGACAGGGAGGCACGAGCAGTACTTC
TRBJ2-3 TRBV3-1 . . CASSQEIGTPPYF TGTGCCAGCAGCCAAGAGATCGGAACACCACCGTATTTT
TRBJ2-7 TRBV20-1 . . CSARDSSYEQYF TGCAGTGCAAGAGATAGCTCCTACGAGCAGTACTTC
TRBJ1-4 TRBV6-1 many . CASSELGSTNEKLFF TGTGCCAGCAGTGAACTAGGGTCAACTAATGAAAAACTGTTTTTT
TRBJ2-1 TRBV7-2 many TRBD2 CASSISSGRGNEQFF TGTGCCAGCAGCATATCTAGCGGGAGGGGCAATGAGCAGTTCTTC
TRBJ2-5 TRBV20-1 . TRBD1 CSARDGTGKETQYF TGCAGTGCTAGAGATGGGACAGGAAAAGAGACCCAGTACTTC